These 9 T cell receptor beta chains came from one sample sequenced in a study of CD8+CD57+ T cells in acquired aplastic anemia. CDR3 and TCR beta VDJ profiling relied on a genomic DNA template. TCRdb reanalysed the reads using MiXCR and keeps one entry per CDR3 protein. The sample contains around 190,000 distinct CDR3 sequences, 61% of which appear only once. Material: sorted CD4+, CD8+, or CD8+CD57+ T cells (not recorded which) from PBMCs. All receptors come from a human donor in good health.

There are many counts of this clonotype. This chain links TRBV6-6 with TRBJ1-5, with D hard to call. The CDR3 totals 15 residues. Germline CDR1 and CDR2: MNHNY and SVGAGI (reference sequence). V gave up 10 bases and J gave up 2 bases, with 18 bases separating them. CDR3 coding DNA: TGTGCCATCTCAAGGGAGGAGTTGGGCAATCAGCCCCAGCATTTT. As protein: CAISREELGNQPQHF.

The CDR3 nucleotides read TGTGCCAGCAGTGAACGGGACAGCGGGGCTAATTCACCCCTCCACTTT. Protein product: CASSERDSGANSPLHF. The rearrangement joins TRBV2 to TRBJ1-6; 7 positions match TRBD1. The CDR3 has 16 amino acids. The germline V gene has CDR1 SNHLY and CDR2 FYNNEI. V lost 2 bases to trimming and J lost 6 bases; unmatched junction nucleotides: 7. Full variable domain (rest looked up from reference TRBV2 and TRBJ1-6): EPEVTQTPSHQVTQMGQEVILRCVPISNHLYFYWYRQILGQKVEFLVSFYNNEISEKSEIFDDQFSVERPDGSNFTLKIRSTKLEDSAMYFCASSERDSGANSPLHFGNGTRLTVT.

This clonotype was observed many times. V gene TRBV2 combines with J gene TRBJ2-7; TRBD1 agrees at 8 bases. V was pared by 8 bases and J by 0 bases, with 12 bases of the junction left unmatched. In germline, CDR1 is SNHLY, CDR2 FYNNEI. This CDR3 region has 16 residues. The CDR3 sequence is CASLSQGQGPSYEQYF. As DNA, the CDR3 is TGTGCCAGCCTGTCCCAAGGACAGGGACCCTCCTACGAGCAGTACTTC. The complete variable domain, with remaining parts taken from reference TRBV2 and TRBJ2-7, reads EPEVTQTPSHQVTQMGQEVILRCVPISNHLYFYWYRQILGQKVEFLVSFYNNEISEKSEIFDDQFSVERPDGSNFTLKIRSTKLEDSAMYFCASLSQGQGPSYEQYFGPGTRLTVT.

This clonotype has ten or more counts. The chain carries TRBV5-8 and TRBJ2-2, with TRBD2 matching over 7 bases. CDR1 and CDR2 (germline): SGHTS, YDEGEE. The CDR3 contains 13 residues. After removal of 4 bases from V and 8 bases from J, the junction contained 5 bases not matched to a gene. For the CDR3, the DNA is TGTGCCAGCAGCCTTGGGACTACGGGGGAGCTGTTTTTT. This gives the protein CASSLGTTGELFF.

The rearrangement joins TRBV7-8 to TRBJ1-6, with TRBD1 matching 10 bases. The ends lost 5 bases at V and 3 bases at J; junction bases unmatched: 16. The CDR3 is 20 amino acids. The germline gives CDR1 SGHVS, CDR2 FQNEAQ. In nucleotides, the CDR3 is TGTGCCAGCAGCCCGACATGGGACAGGGGCGGATTTAACTATAATTCACCCCTCCACTTT. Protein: CASSPTWDRGGFNYNSPLHF. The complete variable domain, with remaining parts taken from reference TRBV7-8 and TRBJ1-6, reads GAGVSQSPRYKVAKRGQDVALRCDPISGHVSLFWYQQALGQGPEFLTYFQNEAQLDKSGLPSDRFFAERPEGSVSTLKIQRTQQEDSAVYLCASSPTWDRGGFNYNSPLHFGNGTRLTVT.

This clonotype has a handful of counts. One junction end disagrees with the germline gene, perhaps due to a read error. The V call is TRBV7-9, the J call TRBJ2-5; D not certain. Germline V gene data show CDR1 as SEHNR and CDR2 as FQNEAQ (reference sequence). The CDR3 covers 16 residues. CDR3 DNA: TGTGCCAGCAGTTTAGCCCCGGTAAACCTCCAAGAGACCCAGTACTTC. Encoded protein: CASSLAPVNLQETQYF.

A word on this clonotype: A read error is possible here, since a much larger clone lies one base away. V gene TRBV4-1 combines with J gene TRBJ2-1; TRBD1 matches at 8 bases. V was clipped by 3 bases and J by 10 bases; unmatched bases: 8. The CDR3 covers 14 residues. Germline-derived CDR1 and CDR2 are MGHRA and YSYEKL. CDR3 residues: CASSQIPGGDEQFF. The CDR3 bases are TGCGCCAGCAGCCAGATACCAGGGGGCGACGAGCAGTTCTTC.

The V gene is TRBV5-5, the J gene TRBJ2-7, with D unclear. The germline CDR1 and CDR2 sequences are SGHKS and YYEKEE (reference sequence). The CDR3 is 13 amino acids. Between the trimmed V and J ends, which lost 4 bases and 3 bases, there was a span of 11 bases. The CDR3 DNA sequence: TGTGCCAGCAGCCTGGACCAGCGCTACGAGCAGTACTTC. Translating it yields CASSLDQRYEQYF.

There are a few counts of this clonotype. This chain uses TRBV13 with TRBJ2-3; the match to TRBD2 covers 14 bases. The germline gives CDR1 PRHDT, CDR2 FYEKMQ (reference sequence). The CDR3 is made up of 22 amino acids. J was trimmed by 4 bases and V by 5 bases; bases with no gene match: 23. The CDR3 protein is CASSAGDTGTSGSTDRADTQYF. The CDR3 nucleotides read TGTGCCAGCAGCGCCGGTGATACCGGGACTAGCGGGAGTACCGATAGGGCAGATACGCAGTATTTT.